The following is a T cell receptor (beta chain) sequence with its context. Assay: immunoSEQ multiplex PCR; the TCRdb copy retains only in-frame clones and omits some. The sample records some 130,000 clones, approximately 83% being singletons. The sample originates from a study of cytotoxic CD8 clonotypes in ibrutinib-treated CLL. This CDR3 has 15 residues. V gave up 0 bases and J gave up 1 base; unmatched junction bases: 1. Germline loops: CDR1 SGDLS, CDR2 YYNGEE. This TCR was sampled from a human donor with chronic lymphocytic leukemia. The rearrangement links TRBV9 to TRBJ2-7, with 10 positions matching TRBD1. Sequences were derived from PBMCs, sampled after 24 months of ibrutinib treatment. CDR3 DNA: TGTGCCAGCAGCGTAGGGGGACAGGGGTCCTACGAGCAGTACTTC. Its translation: CASSVGGQGSYEQYF.